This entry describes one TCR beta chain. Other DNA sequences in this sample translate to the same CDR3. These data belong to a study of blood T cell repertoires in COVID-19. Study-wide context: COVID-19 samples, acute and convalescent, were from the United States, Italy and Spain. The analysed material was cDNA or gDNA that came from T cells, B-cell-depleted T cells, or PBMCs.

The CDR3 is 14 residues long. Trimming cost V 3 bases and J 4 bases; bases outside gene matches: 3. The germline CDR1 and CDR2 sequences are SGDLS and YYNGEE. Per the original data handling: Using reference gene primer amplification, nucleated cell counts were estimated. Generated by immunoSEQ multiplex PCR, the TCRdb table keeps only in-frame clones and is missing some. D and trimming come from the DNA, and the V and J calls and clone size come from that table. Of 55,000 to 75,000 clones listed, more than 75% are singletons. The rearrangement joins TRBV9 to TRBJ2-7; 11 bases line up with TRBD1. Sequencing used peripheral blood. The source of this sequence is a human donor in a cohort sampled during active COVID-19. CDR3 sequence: CASSAGTGGYEQYF. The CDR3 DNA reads TGTGCCAGCAGCGCCGGGACAGGGGGATACGAGCAGTACTTC.